Listed here is a single T cell receptor beta chain. The CDR3 runs to 14 residues. Trimming cost V 0 bases and J 2 bases, with 8 bases left between them. Looked up from germline, CDR1 is GTSNPN and CDR2 is SVGIG (reference sequence). Original analysis: How many nucleated cells were present was estimated from reference gene primer amplification. Sequenced by immunoSEQ multiplex PCR; TCRdb stores in-frame clones only, minus some. The V and J calls and clone size are taken from that table; D and trimming were inferred from the DNA. The repertoire holds around 170,000 clones, roughly 70% seen once, with 3% in the top ten. The data stem from a study of blood T cell repertoires in COVID-19. Looking at the study overall: Spain, Italy and the United States supplied samples that represented acute and convalescent COVID-19. Sample material is recorded as cDNA or gDNA derived from T cells, B-cell-depleted T cells, or PBMCs.

This chain joins TRBV30 and TRBJ1-5; possible D gene TRBD1, 6 bases. Sequenced material: peripheral blood. The sequence derives from a woman older than 75 with acute or convalescent COVID-19. CDR3 coding DNA: TGTGCCTGGAGTGTAAAGGGGGGCAATCAGCCCCAGCATTTT. Amino acids: CAWSVKGGNQPQHF.